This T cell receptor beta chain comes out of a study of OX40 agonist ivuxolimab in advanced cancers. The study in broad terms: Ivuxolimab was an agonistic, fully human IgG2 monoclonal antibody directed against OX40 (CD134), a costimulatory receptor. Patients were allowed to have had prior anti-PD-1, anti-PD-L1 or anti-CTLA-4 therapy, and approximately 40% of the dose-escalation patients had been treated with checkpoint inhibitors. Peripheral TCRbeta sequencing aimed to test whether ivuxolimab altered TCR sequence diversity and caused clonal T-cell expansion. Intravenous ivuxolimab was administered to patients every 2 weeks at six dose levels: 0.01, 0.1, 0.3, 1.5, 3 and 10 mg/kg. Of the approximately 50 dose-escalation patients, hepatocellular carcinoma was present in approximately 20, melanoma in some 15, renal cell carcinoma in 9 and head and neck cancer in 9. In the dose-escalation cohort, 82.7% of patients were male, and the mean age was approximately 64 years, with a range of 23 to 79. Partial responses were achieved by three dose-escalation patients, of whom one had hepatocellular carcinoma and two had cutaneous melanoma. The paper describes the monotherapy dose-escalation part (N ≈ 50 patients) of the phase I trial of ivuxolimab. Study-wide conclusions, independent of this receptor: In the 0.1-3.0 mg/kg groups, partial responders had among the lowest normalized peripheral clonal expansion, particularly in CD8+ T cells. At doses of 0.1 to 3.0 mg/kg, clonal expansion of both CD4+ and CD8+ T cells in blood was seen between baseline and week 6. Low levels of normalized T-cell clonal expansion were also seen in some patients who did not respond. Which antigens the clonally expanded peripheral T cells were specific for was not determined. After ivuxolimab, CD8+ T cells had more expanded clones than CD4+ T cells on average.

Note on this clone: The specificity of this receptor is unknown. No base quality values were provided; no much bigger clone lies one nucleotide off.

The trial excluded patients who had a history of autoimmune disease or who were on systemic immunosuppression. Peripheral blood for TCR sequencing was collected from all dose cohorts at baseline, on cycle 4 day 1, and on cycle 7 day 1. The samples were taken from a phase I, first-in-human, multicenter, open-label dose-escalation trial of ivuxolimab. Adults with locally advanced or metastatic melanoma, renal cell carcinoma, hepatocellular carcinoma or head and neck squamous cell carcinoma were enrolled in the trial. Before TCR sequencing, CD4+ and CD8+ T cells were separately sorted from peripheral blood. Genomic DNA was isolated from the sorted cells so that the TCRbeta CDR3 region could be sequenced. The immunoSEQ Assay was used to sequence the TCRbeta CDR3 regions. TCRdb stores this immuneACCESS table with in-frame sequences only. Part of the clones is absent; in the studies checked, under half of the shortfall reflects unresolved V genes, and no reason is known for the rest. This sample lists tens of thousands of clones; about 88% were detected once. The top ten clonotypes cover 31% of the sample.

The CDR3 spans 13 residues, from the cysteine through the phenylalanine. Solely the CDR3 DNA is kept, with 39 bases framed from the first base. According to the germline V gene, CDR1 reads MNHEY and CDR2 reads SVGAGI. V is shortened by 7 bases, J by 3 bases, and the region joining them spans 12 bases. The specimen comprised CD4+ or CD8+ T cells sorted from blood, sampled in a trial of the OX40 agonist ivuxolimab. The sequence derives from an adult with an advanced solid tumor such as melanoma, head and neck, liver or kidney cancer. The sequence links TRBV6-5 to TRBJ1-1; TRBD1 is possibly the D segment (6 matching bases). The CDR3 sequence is CASKYGGHTEAFF. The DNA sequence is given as TGTGCCAGCAAGTACGGGGGCCACACTGAAGCTTTCTTT.